This TCR beta chain is drawn from a study of blood T cell repertoires in COVID-19. In the study overall: COVID-19 samples from acute and convalescent phases originated in the United States, Italy and Spain.

Germline V gene data show CDR1 as SGHNT and CDR2 as YYREEE (reference sequence). V lost 3 bases, J lost 3 bases, and 9 bases lay in between. The CDR3 totals 13 residues. The table came from immunoSEQ multiplex PCR; TCRdb's copy has only in-frame clones and leaves some out. Among 95,000 to 100,000 clones listed, about 90% were seen once. This chain uses TRBV5-4 with TRBJ1-1; possibly TRBD1 for D (6 bases). The origin of this receptor is a man in his forties or fifties with acute or convalescent COVID-19. Sequenced input: peripheral blood. The CDR3 loop is CASSSRGYTEAFF. The CDR3 coding sequence is TGTGCCAGCAGCTCGAGGGGGTACACTGAAGCTTTCTTT.